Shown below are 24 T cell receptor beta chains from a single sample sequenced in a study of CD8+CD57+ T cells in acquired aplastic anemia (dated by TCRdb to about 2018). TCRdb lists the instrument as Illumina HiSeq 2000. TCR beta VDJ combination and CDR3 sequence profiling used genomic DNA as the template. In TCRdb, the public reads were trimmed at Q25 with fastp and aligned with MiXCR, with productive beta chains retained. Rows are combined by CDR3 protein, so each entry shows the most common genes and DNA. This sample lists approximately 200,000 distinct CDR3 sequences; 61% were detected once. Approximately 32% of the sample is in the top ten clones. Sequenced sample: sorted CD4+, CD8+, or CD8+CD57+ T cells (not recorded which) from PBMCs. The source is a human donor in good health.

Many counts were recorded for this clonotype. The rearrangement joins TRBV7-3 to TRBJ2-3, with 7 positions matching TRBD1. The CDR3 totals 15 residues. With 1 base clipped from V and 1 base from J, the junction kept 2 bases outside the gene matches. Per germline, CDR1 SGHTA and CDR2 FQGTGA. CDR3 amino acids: CASSLMGQRTDTQYF. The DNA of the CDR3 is TGTGCCAGCAGCTTAATGGGACAGCGCACAGATACGCAGTATTTT.

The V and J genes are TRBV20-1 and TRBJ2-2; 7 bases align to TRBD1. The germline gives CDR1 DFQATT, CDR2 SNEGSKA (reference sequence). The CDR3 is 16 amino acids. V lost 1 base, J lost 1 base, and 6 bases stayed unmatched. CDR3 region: CSARVTGRENTGELFF. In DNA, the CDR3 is TGCAGTGCTAGAGTGACAGGGAGAGAGAACACCGGGGAGCTGTTTTTT.

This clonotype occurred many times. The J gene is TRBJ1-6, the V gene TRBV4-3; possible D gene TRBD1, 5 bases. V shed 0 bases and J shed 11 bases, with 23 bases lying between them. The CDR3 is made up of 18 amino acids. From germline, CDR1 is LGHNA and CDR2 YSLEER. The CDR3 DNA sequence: TGCGCCAGCAGCCAAGATGAAAGGGAAAGGGGAAGTCGGGCACCCCTCCACTTT. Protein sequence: CASSQDERERGSRAPLHF.

CDR3 loop: CSVEDLGTGELFF. The CDR3 coding sequence is TGCAGCGTTGAAGATCTGGGGACAGGGGAGCTGTTTTTT. The chain recombines TRBV29-1 with TRBJ2-2; a weak D match, TRBD1 (6 bases). The CDR3 extends over 13 amino acids. Germline V gives CDR1 SQVTM, CDR2 ANQGSEA. V gave up 0 bases and J gave up 8 bases, with 10 bases separating them.

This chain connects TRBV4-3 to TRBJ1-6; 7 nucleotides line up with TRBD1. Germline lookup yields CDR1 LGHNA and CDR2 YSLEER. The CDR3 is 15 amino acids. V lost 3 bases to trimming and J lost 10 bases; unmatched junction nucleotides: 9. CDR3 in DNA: TGCGCCAGCAGCCACGTTGGGAGGGGGCAGTCACCCCTCCACTTT. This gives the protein CASSHVGRGQSPLHF.

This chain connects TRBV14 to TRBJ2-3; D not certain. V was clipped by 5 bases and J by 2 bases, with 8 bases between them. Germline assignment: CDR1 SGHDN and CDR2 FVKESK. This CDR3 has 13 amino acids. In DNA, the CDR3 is TGTGCCAGCAGCGGTTTTTACACAGATACGCAGTATTTT. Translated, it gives CASSGFYTDTQYF.

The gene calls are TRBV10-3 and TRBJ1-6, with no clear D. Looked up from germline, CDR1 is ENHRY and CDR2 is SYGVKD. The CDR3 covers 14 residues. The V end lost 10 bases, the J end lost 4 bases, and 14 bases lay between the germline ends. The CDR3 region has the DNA TGTGCCACTCATGGTGGGCTATATAATTCACCCCTCCACTTT. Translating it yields CATHGGLYNSPLHF.

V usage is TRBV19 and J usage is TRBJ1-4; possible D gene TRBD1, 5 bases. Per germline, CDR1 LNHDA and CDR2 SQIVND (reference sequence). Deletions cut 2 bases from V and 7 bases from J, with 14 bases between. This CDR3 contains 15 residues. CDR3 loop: CASSIPVWQGEKLFF. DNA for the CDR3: TGTGCCAGTAGTATACCGGTCTGGCAGGGTGAAAAACTGTTTTTT.

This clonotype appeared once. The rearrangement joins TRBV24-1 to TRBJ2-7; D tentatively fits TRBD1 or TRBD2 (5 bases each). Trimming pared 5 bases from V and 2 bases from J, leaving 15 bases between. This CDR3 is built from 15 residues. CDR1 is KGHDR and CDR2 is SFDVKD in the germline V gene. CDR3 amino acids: CATSARRDQPYEQYF. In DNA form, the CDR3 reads TGTGCCACCAGTGCCCGACGGGACCAACCCTACGAGCAGTACTTC.

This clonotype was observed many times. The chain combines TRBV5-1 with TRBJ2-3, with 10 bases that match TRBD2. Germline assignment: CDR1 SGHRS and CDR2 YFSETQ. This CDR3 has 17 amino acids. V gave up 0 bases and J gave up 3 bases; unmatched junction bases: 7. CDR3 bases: TGCGCCAGCAGCTTGGATAGCGGGGGGTTTCTGACAGATACGCAGTATTTT. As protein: CASSLDSGGFLTDTQYF. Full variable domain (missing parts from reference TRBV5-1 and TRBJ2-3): KAGVTQTPRYLIKTRGQQVTLSCSPISGHRSVSWYQQTPGQGLQFLFEYFSETQRNKGNFPGRFSGRQFSNSRSEMNVSTLELGDSALYLCASSLDSGGFLTDTQYFGPGTRLTVL.

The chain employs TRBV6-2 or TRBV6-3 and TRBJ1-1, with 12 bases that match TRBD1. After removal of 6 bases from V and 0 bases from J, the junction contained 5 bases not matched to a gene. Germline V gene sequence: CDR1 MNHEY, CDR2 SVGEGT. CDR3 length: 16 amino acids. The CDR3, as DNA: TGTGCCAGCAGAACCCGGGACAGGGGGCTGAACACTGAAGCTTTCTTT. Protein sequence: CASRTRDRGLNTEAFF.

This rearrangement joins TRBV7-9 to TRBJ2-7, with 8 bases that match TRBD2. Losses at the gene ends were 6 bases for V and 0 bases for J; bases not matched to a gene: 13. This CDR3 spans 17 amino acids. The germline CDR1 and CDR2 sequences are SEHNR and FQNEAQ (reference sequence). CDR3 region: CASRIRGSGDGSYEQYF. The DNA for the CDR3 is TGTGCCAGCAGGATCCGGGGTAGCGGGGACGGCTCCTACGAGCAGTACTTC.

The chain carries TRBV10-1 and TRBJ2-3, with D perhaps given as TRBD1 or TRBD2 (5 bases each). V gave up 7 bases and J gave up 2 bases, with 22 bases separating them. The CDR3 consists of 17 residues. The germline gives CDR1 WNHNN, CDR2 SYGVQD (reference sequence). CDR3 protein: CASTIYSRDQTTDTQYF. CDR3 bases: TGCGCCAGCACCATCTATAGCCGGGACCAGACCACAGATACGCAGTATTTT.

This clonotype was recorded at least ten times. The CDR3 DNA follows: TGTGCCAGCCGCGGGGGCGGGGAGCTGTTTTTT. Translated, it gives CASRGGGELFF. The rearrangement links TRBV27 to TRBJ2-2; 7 nucleotides line up with TRBD2. The V gene end was trimmed by 8 bases and the J gene end by 7 bases; junction bases not matched to a gene: 1. CDR3 length equals 11 residues. Germline V CDR1 and CDR2: MNHEY, SMNVEV (reference sequence).

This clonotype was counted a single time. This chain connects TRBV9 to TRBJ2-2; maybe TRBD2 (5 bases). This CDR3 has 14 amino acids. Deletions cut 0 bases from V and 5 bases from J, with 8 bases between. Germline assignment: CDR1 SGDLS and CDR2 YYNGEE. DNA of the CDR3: TGTGCCAGCAGCGTAGAGGCGGGTACCGGGGAGCTGTTTTTT. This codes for CASSVEAGTGELFF.

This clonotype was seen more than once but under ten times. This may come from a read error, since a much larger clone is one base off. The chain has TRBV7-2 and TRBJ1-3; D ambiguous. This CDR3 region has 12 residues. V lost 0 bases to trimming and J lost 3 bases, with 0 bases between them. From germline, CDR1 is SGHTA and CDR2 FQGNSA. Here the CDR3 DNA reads TGTGCCAGCAGCTTAGCTGGAAACACCATATATTTT. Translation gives CASSLAGNTIYF.

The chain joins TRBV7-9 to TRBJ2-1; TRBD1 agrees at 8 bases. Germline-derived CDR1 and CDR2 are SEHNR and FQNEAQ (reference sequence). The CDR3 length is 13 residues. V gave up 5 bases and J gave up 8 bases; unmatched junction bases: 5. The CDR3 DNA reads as TGTGCCAGCAGCCAAGCAGGGGGCGATGAGCAGTTCTTC. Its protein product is CASSQAGGDEQFF.

The CDR3 sequence: CASSLALSGNTIYF. As DNA, the CDR3 is TGTGCCAGCAGCTTAGCGCTCTCTGGAAACACCATATATTTT. V usage is TRBV7-9 and J usage is TRBJ1-3; D gene uncertain. CDR1 and CDR2 (germline): SEHNR, FQNEAQ (reference sequence). The CDR3 runs to 14 residues. Trimming stripped 0 bases from V and 0 bases from J, with 3 bases between.

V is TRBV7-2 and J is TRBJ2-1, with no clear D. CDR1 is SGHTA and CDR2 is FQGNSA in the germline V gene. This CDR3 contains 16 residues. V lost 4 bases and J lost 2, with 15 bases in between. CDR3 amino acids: CASSSMSTFAYNEQFF. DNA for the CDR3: TGTGCCAGCAGCTCCATGTCCACGTTTGCCTACAATGAGCAGTTCTTC. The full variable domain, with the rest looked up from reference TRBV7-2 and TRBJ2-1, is GAGVSQSPSNKVTEKGKDVELRCDPISGHTALYWYRQSLGQGLEFLIYFQGNSAPDKSGLPSDRFSAERTGGSVSTLTIQRTQQEDSAVYLCASSSMSTFAYNEQFFGPGTRLTVL.

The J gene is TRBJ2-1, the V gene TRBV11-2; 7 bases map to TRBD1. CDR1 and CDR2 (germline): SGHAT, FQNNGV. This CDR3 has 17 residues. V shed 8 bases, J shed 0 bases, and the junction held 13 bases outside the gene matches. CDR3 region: CASGPGTVYGSYNEQFF. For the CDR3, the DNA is TGTGCCAGCGGTCCCGGGACAGTCTATGGCTCCTACAATGAGCAGTTCTTC.

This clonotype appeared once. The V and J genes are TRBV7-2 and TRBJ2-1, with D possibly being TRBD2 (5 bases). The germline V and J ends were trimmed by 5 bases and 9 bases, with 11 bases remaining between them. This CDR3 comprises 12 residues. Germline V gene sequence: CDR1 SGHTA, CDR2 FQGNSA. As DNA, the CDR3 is TGTGCCAGCAGCCCACAGCGGAGTGAGCAGTTCTTC. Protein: CASSPQRSEQFF.

This chain's CDR3 is CATSGSGSSYNEQFF. DNA for the CDR3: TGTGCCACCAGCGGTAGCGGGAGCTCCTACAATGAGCAGTTCTTC. The chain combines TRBV24-1 with TRBJ2-1, with TRBD2 identical over 9 bases. Germline assignment: CDR1 KGHDR and CDR2 SFDVKD. The CDR3 length is 15 residues. V shed 7 bases and J 0 bases; nucleotides not matched to a gene: 3.

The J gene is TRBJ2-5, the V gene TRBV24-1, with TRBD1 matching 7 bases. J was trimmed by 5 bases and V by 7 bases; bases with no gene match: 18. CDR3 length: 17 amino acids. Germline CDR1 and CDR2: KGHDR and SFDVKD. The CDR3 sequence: CATRDQLGQRGSETQYF. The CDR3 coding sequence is TGTGCCACCAGGGATCAGTTGGGACAGAGGGGGAGCGAGACCCAGTACTTC.

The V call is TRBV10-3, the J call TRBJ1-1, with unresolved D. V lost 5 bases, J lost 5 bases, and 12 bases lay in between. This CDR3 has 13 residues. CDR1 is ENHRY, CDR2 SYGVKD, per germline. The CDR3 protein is CAISSEDSTEAFF. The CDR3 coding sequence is TGTGCCATCAGTTCGGAAGATTCTACTGAAGCTTTCTTT.